The clone carrying this T cell receptor (beta chain) was picked up a small number of times. TCRdb reprocessed the RT-PCR reads with MiXCR, giving one entry per CDR3 protein. The sample lists around 600,000 distinct CDR3 sequences, roughly 12% occurring once. The sample originates from a study of response to subunit inactivated influenza vaccine. Deletions cut 0 bases from V and 3 bases from J, with 13 bases between. The CDR3 is 16 amino acids. Germline CDR1 is SGDLS and CDR2 is YYNGEE. The sample was also linked to a second study, of T cells expressing NK-cell markers. That investigation notes: UMIs accompanied the 5'RACE template switching by which TCR beta cDNA was made. HCMV seropositivity characterized seven of the eight sequenced donors, and seronegativity one. It is unclear if expanded NKG2C-expressing clones target HCMV antigens.

The receptor comes from a man aged 45-65 years who received an inactivated influenza vaccine. The sample consisted of PBMCs from blood, taken on the day of vaccination. V is TRBV9 and J is TRBJ1-5; D possibly corresponds to TRBD1 (5 bases). The CDR3 spells CASSVGSGMSNQPQHF. The CDR3 DNA reads as TGTGCCAGCAGCGTAGGGTCAGGGATGTCCAATCAGCCCCAGCATTTT.